The 25 T cell receptor beta chains reported below all come from one sample, sequenced in a study of blood T cell repertoires in COVID-19. Sequenced by immunoSEQ multiplex PCR; TCRdb stores in-frame clones only, minus some. The sample has 200,000 to 300,000 clones; roughly 86% are singletons. The sample taken for sequencing was peripheral blood. The receptors originated from a man aged 45-65 years with acute or convalescent COVID-19.

This clone was observed once. The V call is TRBV7-9, the J call TRBJ1-2; 7 bases align to TRBD1. The germline V gene has CDR1 SEHNR and CDR2 FQNEAQ (reference sequence). The V segment lost 5 bases and the J segment 5 bases; nucleotides outside the gene matches: 8. The CDR3 runs 14 residues. The CDR3 region is CASSPGQHWYGYTF. The CDR3 region has the DNA TGTGCCAGCAGCCCGGGACAGCATTGGTATGGCTACACCTTC.

V usage is TRBV24-1 and J usage is TRBJ1-2, with a tentative D call TRBD1 (6 bases). Germline CDR1 KGHDR, CDR2 SFDVKD. The CDR3 runs to 13 residues. Trimming removed 4 bases from V and 7 bases from J, with 12 bases in between. The CDR3 nucleotides read TGTGCCACCAGTGAACCGGGACATTTTGGCTACACCTTC. Amino acid sequence: CATSEPGHFGYTF.

The chain is built from TRBV6-2 or TRBV6-3 and TRBJ2-5; 7 bases match TRBD2. Germline V gene lookup returns CDR1 MNHEY and CDR2 SVGEGT. J was trimmed by 13 bases and V by 2 bases; bases with no gene match: 7. The CDR3 loop spans 12 amino acids. CDR3 region: CASSYTSGVGYF. For the CDR3, the DNA is TGTGCCAGCAGTTACACCAGCGGGGTGGGGTACTTC.

The gene calls are TRBV24-1 and TRBJ2-3; 7 nucleotides align to TRBD2. Germline CDR1 and CDR2: KGHDR and SFDVKD. V lost 1 base, J lost 2 bases, and 5 bases stayed unmatched. The CDR3 runs to 16 residues. CDR3 region: CATSDFGGITTDTQYF. The CDR3 region has the DNA TGTGCCACCAGTGATTTCGGGGGGATCACCACAGATACGCAGTATTTT.

This chain links TRBV5-1 with TRBJ2-1, with TRBD1 matching 7 bases. Germline CDR1 is SGHRS and CDR2 is YFSETQ. Unmatched junction bases numbered 7, after V lost 1 base and J lost 0 bases. This CDR3 region has 17 residues. The CDR3 here is CASSLSGQTSSYNEQFF. For the CDR3, the DNA is TGCGCCAGCAGCTTGTCGGGACAGACGAGCTCCTACAATGAGCAGTTCTTC.

The chain combines TRBV2 with TRBJ2-7, with 7 bases lining up with TRBD1. Looked up from germline, CDR1 is SNHLY and CDR2 is FYNNEI. V was clipped by 3 bases and J by 2 bases; unmatched bases: 4. The CDR3 covers 14 residues. CDR3: CASSEGTDTYEQYF. CDR3 nucleotides: TGTGCCAGCAGTGAGGGGACAGACACCTACGAGCAGTACTTC.

A single count supports this clone. The V call is TRBV18, the J call TRBJ1-5; D is possibly TRBD1 (5 bases). Germline V gene data show CDR1 as KGHSH and CDR2 as LQKENI. The CDR3 extends over 16 amino acids. Trimming took off 2 bases at V and 2 bases at J, with 13 bases between the two ends. This CDR3 is CASSPTGSMGNQPQHF. The CDR3 DNA sequence: TGTGCCAGCTCACCAACAGGCTCAATGGGCAATCAGCCCCAGCATTTT.

This chain connects TRBV3-1 (or the pseudogene TRBV3-2) to TRBJ2-5, with D perhaps TRBD2 (5 bases). This CDR3 is built from 13 residues. Germline V gene lookup returns CDR1 LGHDT and CDR2 YNNKEL (reference sequence). V shed 0 bases and J shed 7 bases, with 9 bases lying between them. This CDR3 reads CASSQEPGRTQYF. The CDR3 bases are TGTGCCAGCAGCCAAGAACCGGGAAGGACCCAGTACTTC.

This clone was recorded only once. The chain uses TRBV7-9 and TRBJ2-3, with TRBD2 matching 12 bases. In germline, CDR1 is SEHNR, CDR2 FQNEAQ (reference sequence). The CDR3 loop spans 18 amino acids. Germline trimming cut 0 bases from V and 0 bases from J; bases unmatched to any gene: 4. The DNA for the CDR3 is TGTGCCAGCAGCTTAGCGTGGACTAGCGGGGTTAGCACAGATACGCAGTATTTT. It translates to CASSLAWTSGVSTDTQYF.

The chain recombines TRBV28 with TRBJ1-5; 8 nucleotides agree with TRBD1. The germline V gene encodes CDR1 MDHEN and CDR2 SYDVKM. The V gene end was trimmed by 4 bases and the J gene end by 7 bases; junction bases not matched to a gene: 3. CDR3 length: 13 residues. CDR3 nucleotide sequence: TGTGCCAGCAGTTGGGACAGGATCCAGCCCCAGCATTTT. Translated, it gives CASSWDRIQPQHF.

The J gene is TRBJ1-5, the V gene TRBV6-5; 8 bases are a match to TRBD1. This CDR3 is built from 15 residues. V was clipped by 5 bases and J by 5 bases; unmatched bases: 8. Germline-derived CDR1 and CDR2 are MNHEY and SVGAGI. The CDR3 nucleotides read TGTGCCAGCAGTCCTGGACAGGGTGGGTATCAGCCCCAGCATTTT. Translation: CASSPGQGGYQPQHF.

The chain recombines TRBV25-1 with TRBJ2-3, with 14 bases aligning to TRBD2. This CDR3 has 18 amino acids. The junction had 12 bases not matched to a gene; V was cut back by 5 bases and J by 5 bases. Germline V gene lookup returns CDR1 MGHDK and CDR2 SYGVNS. The CDR3 nucleotides are TGTGCCAGCAGTCCGCCGGGACTAGCGGGGGCCGCGGGAGATACGCAGTATTTT. It specifies CASSPPGLAGAAGDTQYF.

The rearrangement joins TRBV10-2 to TRBJ1-5, with D possibly matching TRBD1 (5 bases). The CDR3 loop spans 14 amino acids. Germline V gene lookup returns CDR1 WSHSY and CDR2 SAAADI. V lost 2 bases, J lost 3 bases, and 8 bases lay in between. This CDR3 reads CASSETGYNQPQHF. In nucleotides, the CDR3 is TGCGCCAGCAGTGAGACAGGCTACAATCAGCCCCAGCATTTT.

The chain is built from TRBV18 and TRBJ2-2, with D perhaps TRBD1 (5 bases). The CDR3 totals 13 residues. Germline-derived CDR1 and CDR2 are KGHSH and LQKENI. Trimming cost V 3 bases and J 5 bases, with 7 bases left between them. The CDR3 nucleotides are TGTGCCAGCTCACCCTCAGGGACCGGGGAGCTGTTTTTT. This translates into CASSPSGTGELFF.

V gene TRBV7-2 combines with J gene TRBJ2-1; no reliable D call. V lost 2 bases to trimming and J lost 4 bases, with 3 bases between them. The CDR3 sequence is 12 residues long. CDR1 is SGHTA and CDR2 is FQGNSA in the germline V gene. This CDR3 reads CASSLQYNEQFF. CDR3 DNA: TGTGCCAGCAGCTTACAGTACAATGAGCAGTTCTTC.

This chain links TRBV3-1 (or the pseudogene TRBV3-2) with TRBJ2-5; possible D gene TRBD2, 6 bases. The CDR3 is 15 residues long. Trimming removed 4 bases at V and 5 bases at J, with 17 bases between. Germline CDR1 reads LGHDT; CDR2 reads YNNKEL (reference sequence). The CDR3 here is CASSPRGGREETQYF. The DNA for the CDR3 is TGTGCCAGCAGCCCCCGGGGAGGAAGGGAGGAGACCCAGTACTTC.

The chain joins TRBV6-5 to TRBJ1-5; tentatively, D is TRBD1 (5 bases). Germline CDR1 is MNHEY and CDR2 is SVGAGI. V was clipped by 6 bases and J by 6 bases, with 18 bases between them. The CDR3 runs to 15 residues. DNA of the CDR3: TGTGCCAGCAGCTTCGACAACAGGATCCGTCAGCCCCAGCATTTT. Its translation is CASSFDNRIRQPQHF.

The J gene is TRBJ1-1, the V gene TRBV7-2; D uncertain. Germline CDR1 reads SGHTA; CDR2 reads FQGNSA. V shed 5 bases and J shed 0 bases, with 7 bases lying between them. The CDR3 length is 13 residues. The chain's CDR3 is CASSRSLNTEAFF. The DNA for the CDR3 is TGTGCCAGCAGCCGGAGTTTGAACACTGAAGCTTTCTTT. Full variable domain (rest looked up from reference TRBV7-2 and TRBJ1-1): GAGVSQSPSNKVTEKGKDVELRCDPISGHTALYWYRQSLGQGLEFLIYFQGNSAPDKSGLPSDRFSAERTGGSVSTLTIQRTQQEDSAVYLCASSRSLNTEAFFGQGTRLTVV.

The chain employs TRBV6-5 and TRBJ1-6, with D perhaps TRBD1 (6 bases). Germline CDR1 is MNHEY and CDR2 is SVGAGI. CDR3 length: 13 residues. V lost 7 bases, J lost 4 bases, and 8 bases lay in between. CDR3 nucleotides: TGTGCCAGCATTCAGGGGTATAATTCACCCCTCCACTTT. Amino acids: CASIQGYNSPLHF.

Only one count was recorded for this clone. The genes are TRBV6-1 and TRBJ1-2; D perhaps matches TRBD1 (6 bases). CDR1 and CDR2 (germline): MNHNS, SASEGT. Trimming stripped 2 bases from V and 0 bases from J, with 10 bases between. The length of the CDR3 is 15 residues. The CDR3 loop reads CASSEFTGPNYGYTF. The DNA for the CDR3 is TGTGCCAGCAGTGAATTCACAGGGCCTAACTATGGCTACACCTTC.

The chain uses TRBV25-1 and TRBJ1-2; D is unresolved. CDR1 and CDR2 from the germline V gene are MGHDK and SYGVNS. V lost 5 bases to trimming and J lost 7 bases, with 17 bases between them. This CDR3 spans 14 amino acids. CDR3 region: CASSPPPGSAGYTF. The CDR3 coding sequence is TGTGCCAGCAGTCCGCCCCCGGGGTCGGCTGGCTACACCTTC.

This rearrangement joins TRBV7-8 to TRBJ1-6, with TRBD1 matching over 7 bases. The V gene end was trimmed by 1 base and the J gene end by 10 bases; junction bases not matched to a gene: 4. Germline CDR1 is SGHVS and CDR2 is FQNEAQ. This CDR3 has 14 amino acids. CDR3 loop: CASSLEGQTSPLHF. Written as DNA, the CDR3 is TGTGCCAGCAGCTTAGAGGGACAGACCTCACCCCTCCACTTT.

The chain carries TRBV7-9 and TRBJ1-6, with D hard to call. The CDR3 runs 14 residues. The V and J ends lost 0 bases and 4 bases respectively, with 4 bases between them. Germline loops: CDR1 SEHNR, CDR2 FQNEAQ (reference sequence). This CDR3 reads CASSLARYNSPLHF. The CDR3 DNA reads TGTGCCAGCAGCTTAGCGCGGTATAATTCACCCCTCCACTTT. Supplemented by reference TRBV7-9 and TRBJ1-6, the full variable domain reads DTGVSQNPRHKITKRGQNVTFRCDPISEHNRLYWYRQTLGQGPEFLTYFQNEAQLEKSRLLSDRFSAERPKGSFSTLEIQRTEQGDSAMYLCASSLARYNSPLHFGNGTRLTVT.

This chain links TRBV7-8 with TRBJ1-5; maybe TRBD1 (6 bases). The length of the CDR3 is 15 residues. Germline V lookup: CDR1 SGHVS, CDR2 FQNEAQ. Trimming pared 5 bases from V and 5 bases from J, leaving 16 bases between. Written as DNA, the CDR3 is TGTGCCAGCAGCCAGAGCGGCAGGGGTTATCAGCCCCAGCATTTT. It yields the protein CASSQSGRGYQPQHF.

The CDR3 region is CASSHTARTSGAVYNEQFF. In nucleotides, the CDR3 is TGTGCCAGCAGTCACACGGCTAGGACTAGCGGGGCAGTCTACAATGAGCAGTTCTTC. The chain is built from TRBV14 and TRBJ2-1; 12 bases agree with TRBD2. Germline CDR1 is SGHDN and CDR2 is FVKESK. This CDR3 spans 19 amino acids. V dropped 6 bases and J dropped 3; count of bases not matched to a gene: 15.